Listed below are T cell receptor beta chains from one sample, sequenced in a study of blood T cell repertoires in COVID-19. The data were produced by immunoSEQ multiplex PCR, yet TCRdb's version contains in-frame clones alone and is incomplete. In the table there are around 130,000 clones, roughly four fifths of which are singletons. The sequenced sample was PBMCs or T cells enriched from blood (not recorded which). The receptor set was obtained from a man aged 25-45 years who had recovered from COVID-19. CDR3s include the opening cysteine and the closing phenylalanine or tryptophan. Fields, in order: D gene, clone size, V gene, J gene, CDR3 length, CDR3 DNA, CDR3 protein. D genes are given only for firm matches. Not all rows give a size; the values are once, few, many and, for expanded clones, a class.

D: TRBD1
size: NA
V: TRBV2
J: TRBJ1-2
length: 14
DNA: TGTGCCAGCGAGGGACAGGGGCTGAGCTATGGCTACACCTTC
CDR3: CASEGQGLSYGYTF

D: TRBD1
size: NA
V: TRBV4-2
J: TRBJ1-4
length: 14
DNA: TGTGCCAGCAGCACAGGGACAGTTAATGAAAAACTGTTTTTT
CDR3: CASSTGTVNEKLFF

D: TRBD2
size: NA
V: TRBV5-1
J: TRBJ2-7
length: 14
DNA: TGCGCCAGCAGCGCCGGACTAGCGGCCTACGAGCAGTACTTC
CDR3: CASSAGLAAYEQYF

D: TRBD1
size: NA
V: TRBV12-3/TRBV12-4
J: TRBJ1-5
length: 13
DNA: TGTGCCAGCAGCCTGACAGGGGGTCAGCCCCAGCATTTT
CDR3: CASSLTGGQPQHF

D: TRBD1
size: NA
V: TRBV6-5
J: TRBJ2-2
length: 16
DNA: TGTGCCAGCAGTTACTCAGACAGGGCTGGCACCGGGGAGCTGTTTTTT
CDR3: CASSYSDRAGTGELFF

D: TRBD1
size: NA
V: TRBV29-1
J: TRBJ1-2
length: 13
DNA: TGCAGCTATTCAGGGGGCTCTAACTATGGCTACACCTTC
CDR3: CSYSGGSNYGYTF

D: NA
size: once
V: TRBV5-3
J: TRBJ2-1
length: 15
DNA: TGTGTCAGAAGCCCGACACAGCTCGACTACAATGAGCAGTTCTTC
CDR3: CVRSPTQLDYNEQFF

D: TRBD1
size: NA
V: TRBV5-4
J: TRBJ2-2
length: 16
DNA: TGTGCCAGCAGCCTACGGACAGGGGGGGACACCGGGGAGCTGTTTTTT
CDR3: CASSLRTGGDTGELFF

D: NA
size: NA
V: TRBV18
J: TRBJ1-1
length: 12
DNA: TGTGCCAGCTCACCGGAGGTCACTGAAGCTTTCTTT
CDR3: CASSPEVTEAFF

D: NA
size: NA
V: TRBV2
J: TRBJ1-2
length: 14
DNA: TGTGCCAGCACCGTAAGCCGGGGTCCGGATGGCTACACCTTC
CDR3: CASTVSRGPDGYTF

D: NA
size: NA
V: TRBV21-1
J: TRBJ1-5
length: 19
DNA: TGTGCCAGCAGCAAAGTTAATGCGGGGGGACCGGTGGGAAATCAGCCCCAGCATTTT
CDR3: CASSKVNAGGPVGNQPQHF

D: NA
size: NA
V: TRBV27
J: TRBJ2-7
length: 13
DNA: TGTGCCAGCAGTTTTACGCCTATGTACGAGCAGTACTTC
CDR3: CASSFTPMYEQYF

D: NA
size: few
V: TRBV18
J: TRBJ1-1
length: 13
DNA: TGTGCCAGCTCAGAGACACAGAACACTGAAGCTTTCTTT
CDR3: CASSETQNTEAFF

D: TRBD2
size: once
V: TRBV24-1
J: TRBJ2-2
length: 15
DNA: TGTGCCACCAGTGATCCCGGGAGGGATACCGGGGAGCTGTTTTTT
CDR3: CATSDPGRDTGELFF

D: TRBD1
size: NA
V: TRBV2
J: TRBJ2-5
length: 17
DNA: TGTGCCAGCGGTACGGACAGGGGAATTCCGGGTTTGGAGACCCAGTACTTC
CDR3: CASGTDRGIPGLETQYF

D: TRBD2
size: NA
V: TRBV30
J: TRBJ2-2
length: 19
DNA: TGTGCCTGGAGTGTCGGAGTAGCGGGAGAGTGGTTGTTTAAATGGGAGCTGTTTTTT
CDR3: CAWSVGVAGEWLFKWELFF

D: NA
size: NA
V: TRBV5-1
J: TRBJ2-7
length: 12
DNA: TGCGCCAGCAGTTTACAGGGTTACGAGCAGTACTTC
CDR3: CASSLQGYEQYF

D: NA
size: NA
V: TRBV19
J: TRBJ1-2
length: 16
DNA: TGTGCCAGTAGAAAACAGGGCCTTACCTCTAACTATGGCTACACCTTC
CDR3: CASRKQGLTSNYGYTF

D: TRBD1
size: once
V: TRBV10-2
J: TRBJ2-1
length: 14
DNA: TGCGCCACAGAGGGGGCCGGCTCCTACAATGAGCAGTTCTTC
CDR3: CATEGAGSYNEQFF

D: TRBD1
size: NA
V: TRBV4-1
J: TRBJ2-1
length: 16
DNA: TGCGCCAGCAGCCAAGGGGACAGGGGATGGGGCAATGAGCAGTTCTTC
CDR3: CASSQGDRGWGNEQFF

D: NA
size: NA
V: TRBV29-1
J: TRBJ2-6
length: 14
DNA: TGCAGCGTACGACCCGGGACTGGGGCCAACGTCCTGACTTTC
CDR3: CSVRPGTGANVLTF

D: TRBD2
size: NA
V: TRBV7-3
J: TRBJ2-5
length: 15
DNA: TGTGCCAGCAGCTTTGGGCTAGCGGGAGGAGAGACCCAGTACTTC
CDR3: CASSFGLAGGETQYF

D: TRBD1
size: NA
V: TRBV19
J: TRBJ1-5
length: 18
DNA: TGTGCCAGTAGTATAGCGGCCGGACAGGGGGCGGGAAACCAGCCCCAGCATTTT
CDR3: CASSIAAGQGAGNQPQHF

D: NA
size: few
V: TRBV7-3
J: TRBJ2-5
length: 14
DNA: TGTGCCAGCAGCTTAACGGGGGGTACAGAGACCCAGTACTTC
CDR3: CASSLTGGTETQYF

D: NA
size: NA
V: TRBV7-2
J: TRBJ1-5
length: 14
DNA: TGTGCCAGCAGCTTGGGCAGGGGTCCGCAGCCCCAGCATTTT
CDR3: CASSLGRGPQPQHF

D: NA
size: NA
V: TRBV11-2
J: TRBJ2-3
length: 14
DNA: TGTGCCAGCAGCTTAGTCAGGGGTCCAGATACGCAGTATTTT
CDR3: CASSLVRGPDTQYF

D: TRBD1
size: NA
V: TRBV28
J: TRBJ1-3
length: 15
DNA: TGTGCCAGCAGCCCAGGAGGACAGGGGGGAAACACCATATATTTT
CDR3: CASSPGGQGGNTIYF

D: TRBD1
size: NA
V: TRBV5-4
J: TRBJ1-1
length: 14
DNA: TGTGCCAGCAGCTCCGGGACAGAGAACACTGAAGCTTTCTTT
CDR3: CASSSGTENTEAFF

D: NA
size: NA
V: TRBV10-3
J: TRBJ2-5
length: 15
DNA: TGTGCCATCAGTGAGTCTGGCAGGGTTATACAGACCCAGTACTTC
CDR3: CAISESGRVIQTQYF

D: NA
size: few
V: TRBV5-6
J: TRBJ2-7
length: 14
DNA: TGTGCCAGCAGCCCGCGGGCCTTATCCTACGAGCAGTACTTC
CDR3: CASSPRALSYEQYF

D: NA
size: NA
V: TRBV10-3
J: TRBJ2-3
length: 15
DNA: TGTGCCATCGGCGGTAGGAGCTCTAGCACAGATACGCAGTATTTT
CDR3: CAIGGRSSSTDTQYF

D: TRBD1
size: NA
V: TRBV7-8
J: TRBJ2-1
length: 15
DNA: TGTGCCAGCAGACCTACAGGGGGCCGATACAATGAGCAGTTCTTC
CDR3: CASRPTGGRYNEQFF

D: NA
size: NA
V: TRBV2
J: TRBJ2-3
length: 15
DNA: TGTGCCAGCACACGAGATCGGACTAGCACAGATACGCAGTATTTT
CDR3: CASTRDRTSTDTQYF

D: TRBD2
size: NA
V: TRBV15
J: TRBJ2-1
length: 13
DNA: TGTGCCACCCTAGGGGCGGGGGGGCATGAGCAGTTCTTC
CDR3: CATLGAGGHEQFF

D: NA
size: NA
V: TRBV2
J: TRBJ1-2
length: 15
DNA: TGTGCCAGCAGTTCACAGGGCATGGGACACTATGGCTACACCTTC
CDR3: CASSSQGMGHYGYTF

D: NA
size: NA
V: TRBV5-1
J: TRBJ2-4
length: 16
DNA: TGCGCCAGCAGCTTGGGACAAGAATTAGCCAAAAACATTCAGTACTTC
CDR3: CASSLGQELAKNIQYF